This T cell receptor (beta chain) was observed in a study of post-analysis software for immune sequencing data. The wider study: Both relapsing-remitting and secondary progressive multiple sclerosis featured among the disease courses, as did progressive-relapsing multiple sclerosis.

Study-wide results and caveats: For normalized Chao1 diversity, multiple sclerosis patients scored significantly lower than controls did.

Included in the TCR beta cDNA libraries were unique molecular identifiers. Out of roughly 0.85 to 10 million T cells, a few hundred thousand cDNA molecules were generated. TCRdb re-analysed the PCR reads in MiXCR, keeping a single row per CDR3 protein. The sample consists of 700,000 to 800,000 distinct CDR3 sequences, just under 30% of them appearing once. Comment on this clonotype: Its specificity is not known.

The receptor was derived from a girl between 5 and 17 years old with multiple sclerosis. Sequencing was carried out using blood.

The CDR3 region is CASARGADADTEAFF. For the CDR3, the DNA is TGTGCCAGCGCCCGGGGTGCGGATGCGGACACTGAAGCTTTCTTT. The chain has TRBV27 and TRBJ1-1, with D unresolved. Trimming took 8 bases from V and 3 from J, leaving 19 bases between them. Germline CDR1 MNHEY, CDR2 SMNVEV (reference sequence). This CDR3 has 15 residues.